These 16 T cell receptor beta chains share one sample of origin, sequenced in a study of blood T cells in healthy people across ages. Combining a sample-barcoded 5' primer with a J-beta primer mix, a second PCR ran for about 7 to 11 cycles. TCRdb re-derived calls from the 5' RACE reads in MiXCR, one entry per CDR3 protein. There are 700,000 to 1,000,000 distinct CDR3 sequences in the sample; approximately 48% occur only once, and nearly 20% lies in the top ten. The sequenced sample was blood. The receptors were sampled from a man aged 55 to 70 in good health.

This chain uses TRBV11-2 with TRBJ1-2; a possible D gene is TRBD1 (5 bases). CDR1 and CDR2 from the germline V gene are SGHAT and FQNNGV. V dropped 3 bases and J dropped 1 base, with 9 bases sitting between them. This CDR3 contains 14 residues. As DNA, the CDR3 is TGTGCCAGCAGCTTGGAGGGGTTTAACTATGGCTACACCTTC. This codes for CASSLEGFNYGYTF.

This clonotype occurred many times. The chain has TRBV29-1 and TRBJ2-5; the D gene could be TRBD1 or TRBD2 (5 bases each). Trimming removed 3 bases from V and 5 bases from J, with 13 bases in between. The CDR3 has 13 residues. The germline V gene encodes CDR1 SQVTM and CDR2 ANQGSEA. The CDR3 DNA sequence: TGCAGCGTTGAGGGGAGACAGTACGAGACCCAGTACTTC. This gives the protein CSVEGRQYETQYF. The variable domain in full, with the rest retrieved from reference TRBV29-1 and TRBJ2-5, is SAVISQKPSRDICQRGTSLTIQCQVDSQVTMMFWYRQQPGQSLTLIATANQGSEATYESGFVIDKFPISRPNLTFSTLTVSNMSPEDSSIYLCSVEGRQYETQYFGPGTRLLVL.

The rearrangement joins TRBV29-1 to TRBJ2-1; the D is unclear. CDR3 length: 13 residues. CDR1 and CDR2 (germline): SQVTM, ANQGSEA. With 7 bases removed from V and 4 bases from J, the gap between germline ends came to 14 bases. CDR3 nucleotides: TGCAGCGCTCAAAAAGGAAAGTACAATGAGCAGTTCTTC. It encodes CSAQKGKYNEQFF.

This clonotype was found many times. The chain recombines TRBV11-1 with TRBJ2-7; possible D gene TRBD1, 5 bases. Germline CDR1 SGHAT, CDR2 FQDESV (reference sequence). This CDR3 spans 13 amino acids. Between the trimmed V and J ends, which lost 3 bases and 1 base, there was a span of 7 bases. The CDR3 reads CASSFPGSYEQYF. The DNA of the CDR3 is TGTGCCAGCAGCTTTCCAGGGTCCTACGAGCAGTACTTC.

In this sample, this clonotype turned up a few times. The CDR3 protein is CASSFAGPLYHEQYF. CDR3 nucleotide sequence: TGTGCCAGCAGCTTCGCAGGACCCCTCTACCACGAGCAGTACTTC. The chain employs TRBV11-2 and TRBJ2-7; D is ambiguous. Germline assignment: CDR1 SGHAT and CDR2 FQNNGV. CDR3 length: 15 residues. Between the trimmed V and J ends, which lost 3 bases and 5 bases, there was a span of 17 bases.

Regarding this clonotype: At one end the junction does not follow the germline gene, possibly because of a read error. The rearrangement uses TRBV2 and TRBJ2-3; D unclear. CDR1 is SNHLY and CDR2 is FYNNEI in the germline V gene. The CDR3 has 13 residues. This chain's CDR3 is CASCVSLTDMQYF. The CDR3 DNA is TGTGCCAGCTGTGTATCCCTCACAGATATGCAGTATTTT.

The genes are TRBV12-3 or TRBV12-4 and TRBJ2-3; D is uncertain. V lost 3 bases and J lost 10, with 8 bases in between. The CDR3 totals 11 residues. CDR3 in amino acids: CASSFGAAQYF. The DNA of the CDR3 is TGTGCCAGCAGTTTCGGTGCGGCGCAGTATTTT.

The sample holds a few counts of this clonotype. The V call is TRBV25-1, the J call TRBJ1-2, with unresolved D. The CDR3 sequence is 12 residues long. Germline V gives CDR1 MGHDK, CDR2 SYGVNS. The V gene lost 4 bases and the J gene lost 6 bases, with 9 bases spanning the gap. The CDR3 DNA reads TGTGCCAGCAGTGGGTTGGGTGATGGCTACACCTTC. Translating gives CASSGLGDGYTF.

This clonotype occurred a few times. The genes are TRBV20-1 and TRBJ2-1; D gene uncertain. V dropped 0 bases and J dropped 2 bases, with 11 bases sitting between them. Per germline, CDR1 DFQATT and CDR2 SNEGSKA (reference sequence). The CDR3 extends over 15 amino acids. CDR3 amino acids: CSARDNRVPYNEQFF. CDR3 sequence (DNA): TGCAGTGCTAGAGATAACCGCGTGCCCTACAATGAGCAGTTCTTC.

The V and J genes are TRBV18 and TRBJ2-1; D remains ambiguous. Germline V CDR1 and CDR2: KGHSH, LQKENI. This CDR3 comprises 13 residues. V was shortened by 0 bases and J by 3 bases, with 3 bases between the two germline ends. CDR3 bases: TGTGCCAGCTCACCACCGATCTACAATGAGCAGTTCTTC. It yields the protein CASSPPIYNEQFF.

In the case of this clonotype: One end of the junction is discordant with germline, which a read error may explain. The V and J genes are TRBV15 and TRBJ2-3; no reliable D call. CDR3 length equals 12 residues. Germline V lookup: CDR1 LNHNV, CDR2 YYDKDF (reference sequence). The DNA of the CDR3 is TGTGCCGCCAGCAGTGATAGAGGTACGCAGTATTTT. Its translation is CAASSDRGTQYF.

This chain connects TRBV7-9 to TRBJ1-1; no firm D call. The CDR3 is 15 residues long. Germline V gene data show CDR1 as SEHNR and CDR2 as FQNEAQ (reference sequence). V was clipped by 2 bases and J by 1 base, with 11 bases between them. The CDR3 DNA is TGTGCCAGCAGCTTATCTGGAATCGGGAACACTGAAGCTTTCTTT. Protein product: CASSLSGIGNTEAFF.

The CDR3 protein is CASSFRQGPPDTQYF. DNA of the CDR3: TGTGCCAGCAGTTTCCGTCAGGGACCACCAGATACGCAGTATTTT. This chain links TRBV27 with TRBJ2-3; D tentatively fits TRBD1 or TRBD2 (5 bases each). This CDR3 has 15 residues. With 3 bases removed from V and 4 bases from J, the gap between germline ends came to 14 bases. Germline V lookup: CDR1 MNHEY, CDR2 SMNVEV (reference sequence).

The chain has TRBV6-5 and TRBJ2-1; TRBD1 aligns across 7 bases. Germline V lookup: CDR1 MNHEY, CDR2 SVGAGI. CDR3 length equals 13 residues. Unmatched junction bases numbered 7, after V lost 4 bases and J lost 10 bases. CDR3 sequence (DNA): TGTGCCAGCAGTTCGGGGCTAGGGGGCGAGCAGTTCTTC. It translates to CASSSGLGGEQFF.

V is TRBV28 and J is TRBJ1-2, with D unresolved. V was pared by 6 bases and J by 2 bases, with 7 bases between. The CDR3 is made up of 12 amino acids. CDR1 and CDR2 (germline): MDHEN, SYDVKM. CDR3 bases: TGTGCCAGCAGGAAGCCCAACTATGGCTACACCTTC. Protein sequence: CASRKPNYGYTF.

J is TRBJ1-5 and V is TRBV18; tentatively, D is TRBD1 (5 bases). Deletions cut 2 bases from V and 0 bases from J, with 8 bases between. This CDR3 has 15 amino acids. Germline V CDR1 and CDR2: KGHSH, LQKENI. DNA for the CDR3: TGTGCCAGCTCACCAGGGGGTACTAGCAATCAGCCCCAGCATTTT. Its protein is CASSPGGTSNQPQHF. The variable domain in full, completed from reference TRBV18 and TRBJ1-5, reads NAGVMQNPRHLVRRRGQEARLRCSPMKGHSHVYWYRQLPEEGLKFMVYLQKENIIDESGMPKERFSAEFPKEGPSILRIQQVVRGDSAAYFCASSPGGTSNQPQHFGDGTRLSIL.